The 29 T cell receptor beta chains listed next were all sequenced from one sample in a study of OX40 agonist ivuxolimab in advanced cancers. Clones were sequenced by immunoSEQ multiplex PCR, and TCRdb holds only the in-frame ones, with some missing. The table lists tens of thousands of clones, roughly 90% of them singletons. Here the sequenced sample was CD4+ or CD8+ T cells sorted from blood, taken in a trial of the OX40 agonist ivuxolimab. These receptors originate from an adult with an advanced solid tumor such as melanoma, head and neck, liver or kidney cancer.

This clone was seen a handful of times. The chain couples TRBV4-3 to TRBJ2-7; 12 bases align to TRBD2. CDR3 length equals 15 residues. V lost 1 base, J lost 3 bases, and 1 base stayed unmatched. CDR1 LGHNA and CDR2 YSLEER come from the germline V gene. CDR3 residues: CASSQGLAGDYEQYF. CDR3 sequence (DNA): TGCGCCAGCAGCCAAGGACTAGCGGGAGACTACGAGCAGTACTTC.

This rearrangement joins TRBV5-1 to TRBJ2-3, with TRBD1 as a possible D gene (5 bases). The CDR3 length is 15 residues. Trimming removed 2 bases from V and 4 bases from J, with 14 bases in between. Germline CDR1 reads SGHRS; CDR2 reads YFSETQ. The CDR3 here is CASSFDFGAADTQYF. The CDR3 coding sequence is TGCGCCAGCAGCTTCGACTTTGGGGCGGCAGATACGCAGTATTTT.

The table lists this clone with a count of one. The chain is built from TRBV4-1 and TRBJ2-3; 12 bases agree with TRBD2. Germline CDR1 reads MGHRA; CDR2 reads YSYEKL. Trimming removed 0 bases from V and 4 bases from J; junction bases left unmatched: 5. The CDR3 has 17 amino acids. CDR3 loop: CASSQDTSGRSSDTQYF. CDR3 coding DNA: TGCGCCAGCAGCCAAGATACTAGCGGGAGGTCCTCAGATACGCAGTATTTT.

This chain links TRBV7-8 with TRBJ2-2; perhaps TRBD1 as D (6 bases). This CDR3 is 15 amino acids long. CDR1 is SGHVS and CDR2 is FQNEAQ in the germline V gene. V was clipped by 7 bases and J by 5 bases, with 17 bases between them. CDR3: CASIPRPGATGELFF. The CDR3 DNA reads as TGTGCCAGCATCCCCAGGCCAGGGGCTACCGGGGAGCTGTTTTTT.

This clone was picked up one time. Additional DNA sequences in this sample encode the identical CDR3. The chain links TRBV5-1 to TRBJ2-5; D is tentatively TRBD1 or TRBD2 (6 bases each). The V end was cut by 0 bases, the J end by 5 bases, with 14 bases between. This CDR3 region has 15 residues. The germline V gene encodes CDR1 SGHRS and CDR2 YFSETQ. The CDR3 reads CASSLEGGRRETQYF. CDR3 in DNA: TGCGCCAGCAGCTTGGAGGGGGGTCGGAGGGAGACCCAGTACTTC.

This clone was seen a few times. The V call is TRBV29-1, the J call TRBJ2-2; D is unclear. Germline CDR1 SQVTM, CDR2 ANQGSEA. This CDR3 has 11 residues. Trimming pared 6 bases from V and 2 bases from J, leaving 4 bases between. CDR3 region: CSVRNTGELFF. CDR3 nucleotide sequence: TGCAGCGTCCGCAACACCGGGGAGCTGTTTTTT.

The chain uses TRBV6-5 and TRBJ2-1; the match to TRBD1 covers 9 bases. Losses at the gene ends were 4 bases for V and 6 bases for J; bases not matched to a gene: 10. This CDR3 spans 16 amino acids. Germline V gene data show CDR1 as MNHEY and CDR2 as SVGAGI. The CDR3 DNA sequence: TGTGCCAGCAGTTCACCCGCCGGGACAGGGACCAATGAGCAGTTCTTC. Protein: CASSSPAGTGTNEQFF.

V and J are TRBV4-2 and TRBJ2-1, with D perhaps matching TRBD2 (6 bases). CDR3 size: 15 residues. The ends were cut back, 4 bases at V and 4 bases at J, with 14 bases in the middle. Per germline, CDR1 LGHNA and CDR2 YNFKEQ. In DNA, the CDR3 is TGTGCCAGCAGCCGTCCGGACGGACTATACAATGAGCAGTTCTTC. Its translation: CASSRPDGLYNEQFF.

This chain connects TRBV7-9 to TRBJ1-1; D is unresolved. The CDR3 sequence is 14 residues long. Per the germline V gene, CDR1 is SEHNR and CDR2 is FQNEAQ (reference sequence). The V gene lost 1 base and the J gene lost 10 bases, with 16 bases spanning the gap. CDR3 in DNA: TGTGCCAGCAGCTTAGGGGTAAGCGCCGCCGGAGCTTTCTTT. It is translated as CASSLGVSAAGAFF.

The V and J genes are TRBV19 and TRBJ2-3; TRBD1 matches 7 bases. The germline V gene encodes CDR1 LNHDA and CDR2 SQIVND (reference sequence). The CDR3 length is 14 residues. Trimming cost V 7 bases and J 3 bases; bases outside gene matches: 7. CDR3 in DNA: TGTGCCAGTAAACGACAGGGTGGTACAGATACGCAGTATTTT. It yields the protein CASKRQGGTDTQYF.

V usage is TRBV7-2 and J usage is TRBJ2-3, with a weak D call TRBD1 (5 bases). Trimming took 1 base from V and 8 from J, leaving 13 bases between them. The CDR3 covers 14 residues. Germline CDR1 and CDR2: SGHTA and FQGNSA. The CDR3 nucleotides are TGTGCCAGCAGCTTAGGGGGCCTTCCAGGTACGCAGTATTTT. Protein sequence: CASSLGGLPGTQYF.

The chain joins TRBV5-1 to TRBJ1-5; D may be TRBD1 (5 bases). Trimming took 0 bases from V and 5 from J, leaving 9 bases between them. Germline V gene lookup returns CDR1 SGHRS and CDR2 YFSETQ. The CDR3 is 14 residues long. This chain's CDR3 is CASSLEWGDQPQHF. In nucleotides, the CDR3 is TGCGCCAGCAGCTTGGAGTGGGGCGATCAGCCCCAGCATTTT.

The chain has TRBV5-6 and TRBJ2-3, with 10 bases identical to TRBD1. The CDR3 is 15 residues long. Looked up from germline, CDR1 is SGHDT and CDR2 is YYEEEE. With 1 base clipped from V and 6 bases from J, the junction kept 5 bases outside the gene matches. The CDR3 reads CASSLRTGGRDTQYF. In DNA form, the CDR3 reads TGTGCCAGCAGCTTGAGGACAGGGGGGAGGGATACGCAGTATTTT.

The chain has TRBV6-4 and TRBJ1-2; TRBD1 might be the D (5 bases). The germline V gene has CDR1 MRHNA and CDR2 SNTAGT. This CDR3 region has 15 residues. V lost 2 bases to trimming and J lost 6 bases, with 16 bases between them. The CDR3 sequence: CASSDPTGEWNGYTF. In DNA form, the CDR3 reads TGTGCCAGCAGTGACCCCACAGGCGAATGGAATGGCTACACCTTC.

A few counts support this clone. The gene calls are TRBV2 and TRBJ2-2; 11 positions match TRBD2. CDR3 length equals 15 residues. Germline CDR1 and CDR2: SNHLY and FYNNEI. The ends lost 4 bases at V and 7 bases at J; junction bases unmatched: 5. The CDR3 bases are TGTGCCAGCAGTGGTAGCGGGAGGGGCAGCGGGGAGCTGTTTTTT. This codes for CASSGSGRGSGELFF.

This clone was observed a handful of times. The V gene is TRBV29-1, the J gene TRBJ1-5; no clear D gene. CDR1 is SQVTM, CDR2 ANQGSEA, per germline. V was pared by 4 bases and J by 4 bases, with 8 bases between. This CDR3 region has 12 residues. The CDR3 DNA sequence: TGCAGCGTTGGAGCAGAGAATCAGCCCCAGCATTTT. The encoded protein is CSVGAENQPQHF.

Note on this clone: The sample carries other DNA sequences with the same CDR3. The rearrangement links TRBV5-6 to TRBJ2-5; 7 bases are shared with TRBD1. The CDR3 loop spans 12 amino acids. J was trimmed by 5 bases and V by 6 bases; bases with no gene match: 4. Germline V CDR1 and CDR2: SGHDT, YYEEEE. The CDR3 region has the DNA TGTGCCAGCACCCTAGGGGGCGAGACCCAGTACTTC. It encodes CASTLGGETQYF.

This chain connects TRBV19 to TRBJ1-5; D ambiguous. Germline V gene lookup returns CDR1 LNHDA and CDR2 SQIVND (reference sequence). V dropped 5 bases and J dropped 9 bases, with 14 bases sitting between them. The CDR3 extends over 13 amino acids. This CDR3 reads CASSPKPRRPQHF. CDR3 DNA sequence: TGTGCCAGTAGTCCCAAACCAAGGCGGCCCCAGCATTTT. Variable domain in full (rest from reference TRBV19 and TRBJ1-5): DGGITQSPKYLFRKEGQNVTLSCEQNLNHDAMYWYRQDPGQGLRLIYYSQIVNDFQKGDIAEGYSVSREKKESFPLTVTSAQKNPTAFYLCASSPKPRRPQHFGDGTRLSIL.

The chain employs TRBV7-2 and TRBJ2-5, with unresolved D. Germline V gene sequence: CDR1 SGHTA, CDR2 FQGNSA. CDR3 length equals 15 residues. The germline V and J ends were trimmed by 6 bases and 3 bases, with 17 bases remaining between them. Here the CDR3 reads CASRQIGSLEETQYF. As DNA, the CDR3 is TGTGCCAGCAGACAAATCGGAAGTTTAGAAGAGACCCAGTACTTC.

The chain uses TRBV27 and TRBJ1-5, with TRBD1 identical over 8 bases. Per germline, CDR1 MNHEY and CDR2 SMNVEV (reference sequence). V lost 6 bases, J lost 3 bases, and 7 bases stayed unmatched. This CDR3 has 15 residues. In nucleotides, the CDR3 is TGTGCCAGCAGATTACAGGGGGGCCCCAATCAGCCCCAGCATTTT. It yields the protein CASRLQGGPNQPQHF.

The V and J genes are TRBV5-4 and TRBJ2-2, with 9 positions matching TRBD2. This CDR3 spans 16 amino acids. The germline gives CDR1 SGHNT, CDR2 YYREEE (reference sequence). V gave up 5 bases and J gave up 9 bases; unmatched junction bases: 14. This chain's CDR3 is CASSSEASGRPWELFF. As DNA, the CDR3 is TGTGCCAGCAGTAGTGAAGCCAGCGGGAGGCCCTGGGAGCTGTTTTTT.

The sample holds one count of this clone. The V and J genes are TRBV6-6 and TRBJ2-3; the D gene is possibly TRBD1 (6 bases). The CDR3 is made up of 14 amino acids. Trimming stripped 3 bases from V and 7 bases from J, with 14 bases between. CDR1 and CDR2 from the germline V gene are MNHNY and SVGAGI (reference sequence). The CDR3 nucleotides are TGTGCCAGCAGTTATAGTCAGGGGAGAAATACGCAGTATTTT. Its protein product is CASSYSQGRNTQYF.

The gene calls are TRBV27 and TRBJ2-7, with a possible D match to TRBD2 (6 bases). The germline V gene has CDR1 MNHEY and CDR2 SMNVEV (reference sequence). This CDR3 is built from 16 residues. The V and J ends lost 7 bases and 6 bases respectively, with 25 bases between them. DNA for the CDR3: TGTGCCAGCACCAATGACTTAGAGACTAGTATGCGCGAGCAGTACTTC. It translates to CASTNDLETSMREQYF.

The chain joins TRBV18 to TRBJ2-1, with 9 bases identical to TRBD2. V dropped 0 bases and J dropped 7; count of bases not matched to a gene: 7. The CDR3 sequence is 16 residues long. Germline-derived CDR1 and CDR2 are KGHSH and LQKENI. CDR3 in DNA: TGTGCCAGCTCACCACCGAAGGGGCGGGAGGGGAATGAGCAGTTCTTC. Translated: CASSPPKGREGNEQFF.

The rearrangement uses TRBV10-3 and TRBJ2-1, with TRBD1 as a possible D gene (5 bases). V shed 6 bases and J shed 0 bases, with 18 bases lying between them. There are 17 residues in the CDR3. Germline lookup yields CDR1 ENHRY and CDR2 SYGVKD. The CDR3 reads CAISRAKTVSSYNEQFF. For the CDR3, the DNA is TGTGCCATCAGCCGAGCTAAGACAGTCAGCTCCTACAATGAGCAGTTCTTC.

The chain has TRBV5-1 and TRBJ1-5; 10 nucleotides line up with TRBD1. The CDR3 runs to 13 residues. Germline V gene data show CDR1 as SGHRS and CDR2 as YFSETQ. V dropped 4 bases and J dropped 7; count of bases not matched to a gene: 2. The CDR3 DNA reads TGCGCCAGCAGCGTGGACAGGGGGCAGCCCCAGCATTTT. Translated: CASSVDRGQPQHF.

This chain joins TRBV11-2 and TRBJ1-4, with a tentative D call TRBD1 (5 bases). With 5 bases removed from V and 0 bases from J, the gap between germline ends came to 10 bases. CDR1 is SGHAT and CDR2 is FQNNGV in the germline V gene. CDR3 size: 15 residues. CDR3 DNA sequence: TGTGCCAGCAGCCCAGGGATTGCAACTAATGAAAAACTGTTTTTT. Residues: CASSPGIATNEKLFF.

The count of this clone is one. V usage is TRBV5-5 and J usage is TRBJ2-4; D gene uncertain. CDR1 is SGHKS and CDR2 is YYEKEE in the germline V gene (reference sequence). With 0 bases removed from V and 5 bases from J, the gap between germline ends came to 15 bases. CDR3 length: 16 amino acids. For the CDR3, the DNA is TGTGCCAGCAGCTTGGGTTCTGGGGTCCCTCAAAACATTCAGTACTTC. Translating it yields CASSLGSGVPQNIQYF.

The chain has TRBV28 and TRBJ2-4, with a weak D call TRBD1 (6 bases). The V gene lost 6 bases and the J gene lost 8 bases, with 17 bases spanning the gap. Germline lookup yields CDR1 MDHEN and CDR2 SYDVKM. This CDR3 region has 14 residues. CDR3 sequence reads: CASRGAAPPHIQYF. For the CDR3, the DNA is TGTGCCAGCAGGGGGGCAGCTCCCCCCCACATTCAGTACTTC. Full variable domain (outside the CDR3, taken from reference TRBV28 and TRBJ2-4): DVKVTQSSRYLVKRTGEKVFLECVQDMDHENMFWYRQDPGLGLRLIYFSYDVKMKEKGDIPEGYSVSREKKERFSLILESASTNQTSMYLCASRGAAPPHIQYFGAGTRLSVL.